A selection of T cell receptor beta chains follows, all from one sample in a study of early T cells in non-severe SARS-CoV-2 infection. One entry per CDR3 protein results from TCRdb running MiXCR on the 5' RACE reads. The data contain under 80,000 distinct CDR3 sequences, 10% to 15% of them singletons. The sample consisted of whole blood. These TCRs come from an adult who was a healthcare worker with PCR-confirmed SARS-CoV-2 infection or an uninfected control (not recorded which). Each CDR3 is given with its conserved first and last residue. Fields, in order: clone size, J gene, V gene, D gene, CDR3 DNA, CDR3 protein. D genes are given only for firm matches. Expanded clones are given a class, and other clones once, few, many or no size at all.

clone size: NA; J gene: TRBJ2-7; V gene: TRBV6-5; D gene: NA; CDR3 DNA: TGTGCCAGCGCCGACAGCTACGAGCAGTACTTC; CDR3 protein: CASADSYEQYF
clone size: many; J gene: TRBJ2-7; V gene: TRBV2; D gene: NA; CDR3 DNA: TGTGCCAGCAGTCCCTCAGCCCCGGTGGAGCAGTACTTC; CDR3 protein: CASSPSAPVEQYF
clone size: few; J gene: TRBJ2-7; V gene: TRBV19; D gene: NA; CDR3 DNA: TGTGCCAGTAGTATTTCCCTGAGCGACGAGCAGTACTTC; CDR3 protein: CASSISLSDEQYF
clone size: once; J gene: TRBJ2-1; V gene: TRBV2; D gene: NA; CDR3 DNA: TGTGCCAGCAGCTTCTTACCCGGTAATGAGCAGTTCTTC; CDR3 protein: CASSFLPGNEQFF
clone size: once; J gene: TRBJ1-5; V gene: TRBV12-3/TRBV12-4; D gene: TRBD1; CDR3 DNA: TGTGCCAGCAGCTCTACAACAGGGGTTAGCAAACAGCCCCAGCATTTT; CDR3 protein: CASSSTTGVSKQPQHF
clone size: many; J gene: TRBJ1-2; V gene: TRBV6-6; D gene: NA; CDR3 DNA: TGTGCCAGCAGTTACGAGACGGGCTATGGCTACACCTTC; CDR3 protein: CASSYETGYGYTF
clone size: NA; J gene: TRBJ2-7; V gene: TRBV6-2/TRBV6-3; D gene: TRBD2; CDR3 DNA: TGTGCCAGCAGTTACTCGACTCTAGCGGGGGCGGCGGACCACGAGCAGTACTTC; CDR3 protein: CASSYSTLAGAADHEQYF
clone size: many; J gene: TRBJ1-2; V gene: TRBV20-1; D gene: TRBD1; CDR3 DNA: TGCAGTGCCCTTAGTACCGGGACAGGGGGCTATGGCTACACCTTC; CDR3 protein: CSALSTGTGGYGYTF
clone size: medium-sized; J gene: TRBJ2-2; V gene: TRBV11-3; D gene: TRBD1; CDR3 DNA: TGTGCCAGCAGCTTTTCCGTGACAGGGGCTGCCGGGGAGCTGTTTTTT; CDR3 protein: CASSFSVTGAAGELFF
clone size: few; J gene: TRBJ2-7; V gene: TRBV11-2; D gene: TRBD2; CDR3 DNA: TGTGCCAGCAGCCCCCCGTGGACTAGCGGGGGCCCCCAGGCCTACGAGCAGTACTTC; CDR3 protein: CASSPPWTSGGPQAYEQYF
clone size: NA; J gene: TRBJ1-2; V gene: TRBV24-1; D gene: NA; CDR3 DNA: TGTGCCACCAGTGTGAACGATGGCTACACCTTC; CDR3 protein: CATSVNDGYTF
clone size: NA; J gene: TRBJ1-1; V gene: TRBV10-3; D gene: NA; CDR3 DNA: TGTGCCACGCGATCCGGGACATCAAACACTGAAGCTTTCTTT; CDR3 protein: CATRSGTSNTEAFF
clone size: many; J gene: TRBJ2-3; V gene: TRBV3-1; D gene: TRBD1; CDR3 DNA: TGTGCCAGCAGCCAAGAATACCCGACAGGGGCTAGCACAGATACGCAGTATTTT; CDR3 protein: CASSQEYPTGASTDTQYF
clone size: many; J gene: TRBJ1-2; V gene: TRBV7-6; D gene: NA; CDR3 DNA: TGTGCCAGCAGCAAGAACGGACGGATGGACTATGGCTACACCTTC; CDR3 protein: CASSKNGRMDYGYTF
clone size: many; J gene: TRBJ1-2; V gene: TRBV6-6; D gene: NA; CDR3 DNA: TGTGCCAGCAGTTACGGGGTATCGGATGGCTACACCTTC; CDR3 protein: CASSYGVSDGYTF
clone size: many; J gene: TRBJ1-5; V gene: TRBV10-3; D gene: NA; CDR3 DNA: TGTGCCATCAGTGAGTCCGCGGGGGAGATTAGCAATCAGCCCCAGCATTTT; CDR3 protein: CAISESAGEISNQPQHF
clone size: few; J gene: TRBJ2-5; V gene: TRBV10-2; D gene: NA; CDR3 DNA: TGCGCCATCCGGGACAACCAAGAGACCCAGTACTTC; CDR3 protein: CAIRDNQETQYF
clone size: many; J gene: TRBJ2-5; V gene: TRBV18; D gene: NA; CDR3 DNA: TGTGCCAGCTCACCCCCGACATTTGAAGAGACCCAGTACTTC; CDR3 protein: CASSPPTFEETQYF